One sample yielded the 5 T cell receptor beta chains listed below, sequenced in a study of T cells after posttransplantation cyclophosphamide. Controls had myeloablative marrow grafts with methotrexate and calcineurin inhibitor, sampled at 1 year. Using immunoSEQ multiplex PCR, the repertoire was profiled, and TCRdb retains in-frame clones only, with some absent. The sample holds 15,000 to 20,000 clones, roughly 80% seen once. The sequences come from PBMCs, collected around 410 days after allogeneic stem cell transplant with calcineurin inhibitor and methotrexate. These TCRs come from a male patient aged 25-45 years who received an allogeneic stem cell transplant from an unrelated donor, was CMV-positive, and had acute and chronic GVHD. T cells may partly derive from the graft donor.

The chain recombines TRBV11-2 with TRBJ2-1; 12 nucleotides agree with TRBD2. Germline V gene data show CDR1 as SGHAT and CDR2 as FQNNGV. The V segment lost 0 bases and the J segment 5 bases; nucleotides outside the gene matches: 8. This CDR3 comprises 18 residues. CDR3 coding DNA: TGTGCCAGCAGCTTAGATTGGGTGACTAGCGGGGGAAACAATGAGCAGTTCTTC. Translating gives CASSLDWVTSGGNNEQFF.

This clone was seen once. The chain uses TRBV6-6 and TRBJ2-7; no clear D gene. The CDR3 is 13 amino acids. The ends were cut back, 1 base at V and 2 bases at J, with 6 bases in the middle. Germline CDR1 is MNHNY and CDR2 is SVGAGI (reference sequence). The CDR3 DNA sequence: TGTGCCAGCAGTTACTTCAGTCCCTACGAGCAGTACTTC. Translated: CASSYFSPYEQYF.

The rearrangement links TRBV18 to TRBJ1-1, with 11 bases aligning to TRBD1. This CDR3 has 14 residues. The germline gives CDR1 KGHSH, CDR2 LQKENI. The ends lost 6 bases at V and 7 bases at J; junction bases unmatched: 7. CDR3 bases: TGTGCCAGCTCGCCCGGGACAGGGGGGATTGAAGCTTTCTTT. Translated: CASSPGTGGIEAFF.

This chain joins TRBV7-2 and TRBJ2-7, with a tentative D call TRBD1 (6 bases). This CDR3 spans 16 amino acids. From germline, CDR1 is SGHTA and CDR2 FQGNSA. Between the trimmed V and J ends, which lost 4 bases and 3 bases, there was a span of 19 bases. The CDR3: CASSSQDPGQSYEQYF. The CDR3 DNA reads TGTGCCAGCAGCTCGCAAGACCCCGGACAGAGCTACGAGCAGTACTTC.

The genes are TRBV28 and TRBJ2-7; tentatively, D is TRBD1 (6 bases). V was cut by 3 bases and J by 6 bases, with 18 bases left in between. This CDR3 is 15 amino acids long. Germline CDR1 and CDR2: MDHEN and SYDVKM. CDR3 bases: TGTGCCAGCAGTTTTTACGGATCAGGGGTCGGCGAGCAGTACTTC. The encoded protein is CASSFYGSGVGEQYF.